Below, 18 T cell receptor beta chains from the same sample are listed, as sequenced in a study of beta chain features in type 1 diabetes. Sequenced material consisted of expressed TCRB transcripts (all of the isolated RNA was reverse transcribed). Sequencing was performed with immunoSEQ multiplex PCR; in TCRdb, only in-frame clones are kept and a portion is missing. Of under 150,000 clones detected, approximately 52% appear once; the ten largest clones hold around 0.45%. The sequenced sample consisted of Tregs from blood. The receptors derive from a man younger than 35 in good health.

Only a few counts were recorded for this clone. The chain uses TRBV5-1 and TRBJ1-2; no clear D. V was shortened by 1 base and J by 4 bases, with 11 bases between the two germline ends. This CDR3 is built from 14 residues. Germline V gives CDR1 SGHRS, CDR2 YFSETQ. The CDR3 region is CASSLSSTPYGYTF. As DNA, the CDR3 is TGCGCCAGCAGCTTGTCGTCTACCCCCTATGGCTACACCTTC.

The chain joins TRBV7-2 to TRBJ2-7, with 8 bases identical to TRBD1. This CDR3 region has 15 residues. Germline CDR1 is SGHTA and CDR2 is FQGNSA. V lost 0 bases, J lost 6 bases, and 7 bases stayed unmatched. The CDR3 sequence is CASSLARTGSGEQYF. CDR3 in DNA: TGTGCCAGCAGCTTAGCACGGACAGGGTCCGGCGAGCAGTACTTC.

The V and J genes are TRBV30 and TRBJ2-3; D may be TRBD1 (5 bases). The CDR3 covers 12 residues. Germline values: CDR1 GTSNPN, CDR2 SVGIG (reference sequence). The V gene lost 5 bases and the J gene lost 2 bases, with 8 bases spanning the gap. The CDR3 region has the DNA TGTGCCTGGGTGACAGCCACAGATACGCAGTATTTT. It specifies CAWVTATDTQYF.

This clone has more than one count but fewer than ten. The CDR3 reads CASSFPGQGIYEQYF. CDR3 in DNA: TGTGCCAGCAGCTTTCCGGGACAGGGGATTTACGAGCAGTACTTC. The chain couples TRBV7-9 to TRBJ2-7, with 10 bases identical to TRBD1. Per germline, CDR1 SEHNR and CDR2 FQNEAQ (reference sequence). The CDR3 spans 15 residues. V dropped 3 bases and J dropped 4; count of bases not matched to a gene: 6.

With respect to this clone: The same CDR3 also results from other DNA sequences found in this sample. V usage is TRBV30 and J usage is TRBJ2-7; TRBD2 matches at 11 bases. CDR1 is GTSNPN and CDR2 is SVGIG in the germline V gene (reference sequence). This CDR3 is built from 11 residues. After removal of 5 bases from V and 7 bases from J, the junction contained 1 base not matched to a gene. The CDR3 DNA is TGTGCCTGGGGACTAGCGGGTGAGCAGTACTTC. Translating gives CAWGLAGEQYF.

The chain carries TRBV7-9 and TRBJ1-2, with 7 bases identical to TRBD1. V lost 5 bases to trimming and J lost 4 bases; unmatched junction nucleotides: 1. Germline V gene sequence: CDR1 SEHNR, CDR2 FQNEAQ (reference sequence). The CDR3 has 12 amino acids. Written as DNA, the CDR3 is TGTGCCAGCAGCCGGGACAGCTATGGCTACACCTTC. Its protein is CASSRDSYGYTF.

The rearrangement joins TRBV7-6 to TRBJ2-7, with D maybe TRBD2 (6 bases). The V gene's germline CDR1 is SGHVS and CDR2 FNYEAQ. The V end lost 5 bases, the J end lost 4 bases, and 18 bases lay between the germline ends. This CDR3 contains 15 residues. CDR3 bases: TGTGCCAGCAGCCCGATTTGGGGGGTAAGGTACGAGCAGTACTTC. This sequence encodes CASSPIWGVRYEQYF.

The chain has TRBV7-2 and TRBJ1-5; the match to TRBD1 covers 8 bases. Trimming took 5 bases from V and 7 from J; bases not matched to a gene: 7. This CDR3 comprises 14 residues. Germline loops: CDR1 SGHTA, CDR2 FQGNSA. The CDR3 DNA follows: TGTGCCAGCAGCACGGACAGGGTGGGGCAGCCCCAGCATTTT. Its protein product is CASSTDRVGQPQHF.

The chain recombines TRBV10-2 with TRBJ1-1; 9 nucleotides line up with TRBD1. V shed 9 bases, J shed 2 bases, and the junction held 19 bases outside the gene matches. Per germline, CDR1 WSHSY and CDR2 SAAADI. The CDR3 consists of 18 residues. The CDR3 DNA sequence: TGCGCCAGTGCGGGACAGGGTCGAATTATTGGACGAAACACTGAAGCTTTCTTT. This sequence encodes CASAGQGRIIGRNTEAFF.

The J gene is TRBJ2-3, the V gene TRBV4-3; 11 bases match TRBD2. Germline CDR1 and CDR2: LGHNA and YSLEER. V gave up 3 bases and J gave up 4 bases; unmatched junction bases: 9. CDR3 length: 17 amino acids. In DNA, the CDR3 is TGCGCCAGCAGCCAGGTTTTAGCGGGGGGGCGGGCAGATACGCAGTATTTT. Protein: CASSQVLAGGRADTQYF.

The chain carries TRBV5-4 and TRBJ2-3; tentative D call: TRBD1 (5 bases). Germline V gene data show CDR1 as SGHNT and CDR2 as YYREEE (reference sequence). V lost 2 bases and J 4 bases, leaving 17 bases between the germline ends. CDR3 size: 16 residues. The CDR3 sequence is CASSFEPGRAADTQYF. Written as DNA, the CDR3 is TGTGCCAGCAGCTTTGAACCGGGCAGGGCCGCAGATACGCAGTATTTT.

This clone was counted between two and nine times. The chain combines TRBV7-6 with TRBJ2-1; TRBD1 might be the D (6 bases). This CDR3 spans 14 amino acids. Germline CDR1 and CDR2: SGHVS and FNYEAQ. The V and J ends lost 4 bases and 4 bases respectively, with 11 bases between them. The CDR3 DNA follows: TGTGCCAGCAGCTCGGGACAAAGTTACAATGAGCAGTTCTTC. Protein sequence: CASSSGQSYNEQFF.

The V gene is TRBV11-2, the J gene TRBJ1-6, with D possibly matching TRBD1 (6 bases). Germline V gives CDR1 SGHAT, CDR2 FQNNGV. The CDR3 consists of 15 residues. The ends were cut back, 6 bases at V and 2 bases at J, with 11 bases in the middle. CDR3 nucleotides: TGTGCCAGCAGTCGCGGACAGACCTATAATTCACCCCTCCACTTT. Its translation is CASSRGQTYNSPLHF. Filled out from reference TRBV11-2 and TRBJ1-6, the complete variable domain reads EAGVAQSPRYKIIEKRQSVAFWCNPISGHATLYWYQQILGQGPKLLIQFQNNGVVDDSQLPKDRFSAERLKGVDSTLKIQPAKLEDSAVYLCASSRGQTYNSPLHFGNGTRLTVT.

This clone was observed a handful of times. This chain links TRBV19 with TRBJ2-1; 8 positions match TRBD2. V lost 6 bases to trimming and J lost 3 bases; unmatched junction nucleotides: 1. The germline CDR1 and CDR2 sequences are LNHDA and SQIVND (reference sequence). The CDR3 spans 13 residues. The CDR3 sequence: CASSSGGYNEQFF. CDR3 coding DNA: TGTGCCAGTAGCAGCGGGGGCTACAATGAGCAGTTCTTC.

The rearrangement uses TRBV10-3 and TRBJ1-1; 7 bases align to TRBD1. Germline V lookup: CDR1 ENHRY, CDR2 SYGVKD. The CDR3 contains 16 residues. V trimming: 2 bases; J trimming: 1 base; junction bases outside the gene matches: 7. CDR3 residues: CAISEGVYRGNTEAFF. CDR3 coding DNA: TGTGCCATCAGTGAGGGGGTTTACAGGGGGAACACTGAAGCTTTCTTT.

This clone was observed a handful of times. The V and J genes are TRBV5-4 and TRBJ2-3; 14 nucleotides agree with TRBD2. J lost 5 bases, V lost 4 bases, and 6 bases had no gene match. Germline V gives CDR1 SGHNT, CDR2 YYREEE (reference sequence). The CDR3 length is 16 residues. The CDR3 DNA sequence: TGTGCCAGCAGCCAGGGACTAGCGGGAGATGGAGATACGCAGTATTTT. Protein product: CASSQGLAGDGDTQYF.

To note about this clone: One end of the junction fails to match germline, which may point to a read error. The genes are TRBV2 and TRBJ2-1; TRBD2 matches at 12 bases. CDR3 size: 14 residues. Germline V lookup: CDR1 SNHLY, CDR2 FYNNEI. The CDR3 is CAAPTSGGYNEQFF. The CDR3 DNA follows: TGCGCCGCCCCCACTAGCGGGGGGTACAATGAGCAGTTCTTC.

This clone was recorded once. This CDR3 reads CASSPSSGGAGSNQPQHF. The DNA of the CDR3 is TGTGCCAGCTCACCTAGTTCGGGAGGGGCCGGCAGCAATCAGCCCCAGCATTTT. This chain joins TRBV18 and TRBJ1-5; weak D call: TRBD1 (5 bases). The ends were cut back, 3 bases at V and 1 base at J, with 19 bases in the middle. The CDR3 consists of 18 residues. Germline-derived CDR1 and CDR2 are KGHSH and LQKENI.